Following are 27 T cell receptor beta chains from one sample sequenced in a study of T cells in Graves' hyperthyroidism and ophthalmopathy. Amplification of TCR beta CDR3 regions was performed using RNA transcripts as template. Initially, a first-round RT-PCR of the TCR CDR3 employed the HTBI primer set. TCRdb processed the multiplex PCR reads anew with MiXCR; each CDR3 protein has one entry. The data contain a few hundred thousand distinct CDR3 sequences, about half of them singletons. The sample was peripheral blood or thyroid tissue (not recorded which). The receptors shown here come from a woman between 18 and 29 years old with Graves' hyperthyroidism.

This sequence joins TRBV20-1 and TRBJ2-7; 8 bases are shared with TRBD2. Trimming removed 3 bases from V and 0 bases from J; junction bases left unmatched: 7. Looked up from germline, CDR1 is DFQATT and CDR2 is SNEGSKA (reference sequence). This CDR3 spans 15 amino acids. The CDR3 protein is CSASSTGGPSYEQYF. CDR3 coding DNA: TGCAGTGCTAGTTCTACGGGAGGGCCCTCCTACGAGCAGTACTTC.

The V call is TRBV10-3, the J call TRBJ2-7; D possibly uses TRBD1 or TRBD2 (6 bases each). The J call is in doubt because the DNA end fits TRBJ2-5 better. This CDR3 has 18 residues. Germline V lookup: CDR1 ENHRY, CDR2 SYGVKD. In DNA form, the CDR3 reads TGTGCCATCAGCGGAAGGGACTTCGAGGGGGGACTGGGAGAGACCCAGTACTTC. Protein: CAISGRDFEGGLGETQYF.

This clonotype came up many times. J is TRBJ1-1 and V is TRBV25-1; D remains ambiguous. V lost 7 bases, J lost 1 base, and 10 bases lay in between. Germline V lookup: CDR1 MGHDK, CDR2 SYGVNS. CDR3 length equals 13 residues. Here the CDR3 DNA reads TGTGCCAGCAAAGGACCGGCGAACACTGAAGCTTTCTTT. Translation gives CASKGPANTEAFF.

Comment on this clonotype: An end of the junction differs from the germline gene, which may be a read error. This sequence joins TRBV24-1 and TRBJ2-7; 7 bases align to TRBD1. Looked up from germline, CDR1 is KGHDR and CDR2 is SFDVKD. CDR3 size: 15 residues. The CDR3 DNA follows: TGCGCCAGCAGCCAGGGGACAGATTTTTCCTACGAGCAGTACTTC. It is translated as CASSQGTDFSYEQYF.

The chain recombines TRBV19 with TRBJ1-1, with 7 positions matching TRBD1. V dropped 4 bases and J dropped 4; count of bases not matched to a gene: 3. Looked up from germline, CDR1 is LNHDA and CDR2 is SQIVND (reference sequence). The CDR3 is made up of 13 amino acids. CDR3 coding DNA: TGTGCCAGTAGTACACAGGGGTCCACTGAAGCTTTCTTT. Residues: CASSTQGSTEAFF.

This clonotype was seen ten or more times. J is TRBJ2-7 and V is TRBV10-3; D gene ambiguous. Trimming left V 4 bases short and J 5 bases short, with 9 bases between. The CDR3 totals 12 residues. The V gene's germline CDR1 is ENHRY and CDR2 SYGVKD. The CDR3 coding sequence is TGTGCCATCAGTGGGCCGTGGGACGAGCAGTACTTC. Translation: CAISGPWDEQYF.

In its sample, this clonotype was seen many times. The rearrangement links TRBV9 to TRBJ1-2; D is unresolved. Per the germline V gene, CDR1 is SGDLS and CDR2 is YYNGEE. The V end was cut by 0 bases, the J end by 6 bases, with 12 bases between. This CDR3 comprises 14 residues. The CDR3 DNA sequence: TGTGCCAGCAGCGTAGAGGGAGAGGTGGATGGCTACACCTTC. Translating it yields CASSVEGEVDGYTF.

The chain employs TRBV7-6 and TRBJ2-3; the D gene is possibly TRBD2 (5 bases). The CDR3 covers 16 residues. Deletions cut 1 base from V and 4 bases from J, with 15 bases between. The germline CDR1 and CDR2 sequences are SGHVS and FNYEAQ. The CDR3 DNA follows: TGTGCCAGCAGCTTAGGAGCGGAACCCCCCGCAGATACGCAGTATTTT. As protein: CASSLGAEPPADTQYF. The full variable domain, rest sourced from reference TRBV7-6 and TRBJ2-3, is GAGVSQSPRYKVTKRGQDVALRCDPISGHVSLYWYRQALGQGPEFLTYFNYEAQQDKSGLPNDRFSAERPEGSISTLTIQRTEQRDSAMYRCASSLGAEPPADTQYFGPGTRLTVL.

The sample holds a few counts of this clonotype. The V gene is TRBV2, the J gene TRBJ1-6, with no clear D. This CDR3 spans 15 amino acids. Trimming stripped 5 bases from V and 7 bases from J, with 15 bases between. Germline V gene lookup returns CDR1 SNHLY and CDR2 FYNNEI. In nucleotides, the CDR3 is TGTGCCAGCAGTTACTCGATTATGGAGAATTCACCCCTCCACTTT. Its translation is CASSYSIMENSPLHF.

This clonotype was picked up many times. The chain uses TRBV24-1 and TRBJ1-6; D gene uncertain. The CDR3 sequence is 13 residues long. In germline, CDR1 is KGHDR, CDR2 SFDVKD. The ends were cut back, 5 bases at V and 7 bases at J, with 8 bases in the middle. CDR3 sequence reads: CATSVAGNSPLHF. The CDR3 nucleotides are TGTGCCACCAGTGTTGCCGGGAATTCACCCCTCCACTTT.

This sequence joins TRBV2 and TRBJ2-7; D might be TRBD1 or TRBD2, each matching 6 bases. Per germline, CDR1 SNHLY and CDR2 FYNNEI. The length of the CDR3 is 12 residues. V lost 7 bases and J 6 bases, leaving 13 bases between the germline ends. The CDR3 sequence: CASTAPGAEQYF. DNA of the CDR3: TGTGCCAGCACCGCCCCGGGGGCCGAGCAGTACTTC.

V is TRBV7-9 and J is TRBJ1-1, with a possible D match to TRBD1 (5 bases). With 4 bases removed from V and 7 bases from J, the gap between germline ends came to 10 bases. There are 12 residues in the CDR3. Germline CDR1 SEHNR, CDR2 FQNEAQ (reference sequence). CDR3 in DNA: TGTGCCAGCAGCTCTAACAGGCATGAAGCTTTCTTT. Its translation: CASSSNRHEAFF.

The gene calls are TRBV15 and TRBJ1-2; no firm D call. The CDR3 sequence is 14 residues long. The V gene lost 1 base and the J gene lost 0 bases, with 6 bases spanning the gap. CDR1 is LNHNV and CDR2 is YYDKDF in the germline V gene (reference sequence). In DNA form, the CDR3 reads TGTGCCACCAGCAGAGTGGGGACTAACTATGGCTACACCTTC. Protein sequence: CATSRVGTNYGYTF.

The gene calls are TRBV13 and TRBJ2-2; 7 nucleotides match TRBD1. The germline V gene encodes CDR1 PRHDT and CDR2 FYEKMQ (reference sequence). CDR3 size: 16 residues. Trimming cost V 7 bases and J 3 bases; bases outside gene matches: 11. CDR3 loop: CASTADSQGDTGELFF. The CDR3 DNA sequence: TGTGCCAGCACCGCAGACTCCCAGGGGGACACCGGGGAGCTGTTTTTT.

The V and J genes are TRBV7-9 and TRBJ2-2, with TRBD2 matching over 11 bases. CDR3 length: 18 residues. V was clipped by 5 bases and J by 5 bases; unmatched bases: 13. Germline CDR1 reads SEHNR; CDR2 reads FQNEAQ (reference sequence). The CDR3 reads CASSTVTGTSGFTGELFF. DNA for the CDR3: TGTGCCAGCAGCACCGTCACCGGGACTAGCGGCTTTACCGGGGAGCTGTTTTTT.

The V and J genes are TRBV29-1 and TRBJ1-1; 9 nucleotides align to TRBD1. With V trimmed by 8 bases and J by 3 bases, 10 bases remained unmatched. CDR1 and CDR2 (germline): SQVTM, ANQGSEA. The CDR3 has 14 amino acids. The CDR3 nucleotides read TGCAGCCAAGGACAGGGGATGTTGCACACTGAAGCTTTCTTT. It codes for CSQGQGMLHTEAFF.

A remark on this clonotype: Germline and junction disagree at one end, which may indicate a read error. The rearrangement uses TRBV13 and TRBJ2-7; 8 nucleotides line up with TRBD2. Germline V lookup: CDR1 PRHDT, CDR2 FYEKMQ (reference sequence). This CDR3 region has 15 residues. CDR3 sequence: CASNLAGPISYEQYF. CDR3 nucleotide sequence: TGTGCCAGCAACTTAGCGGGGCCGATCTCCTACGAGCAGTACTTC.

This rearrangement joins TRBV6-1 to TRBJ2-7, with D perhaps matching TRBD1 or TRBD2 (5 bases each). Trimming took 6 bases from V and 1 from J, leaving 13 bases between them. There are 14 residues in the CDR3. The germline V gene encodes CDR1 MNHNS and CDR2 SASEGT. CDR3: CASSIRDGSYEQYF. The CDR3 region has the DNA TGTGCCAGCAGCATCCGGGACGGGTCCTACGAGCAGTACTTC.

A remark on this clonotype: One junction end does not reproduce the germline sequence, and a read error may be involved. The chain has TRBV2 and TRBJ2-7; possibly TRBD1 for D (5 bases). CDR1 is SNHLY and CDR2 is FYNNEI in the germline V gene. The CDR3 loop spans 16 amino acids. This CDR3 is CASTQRARVERYGQYF. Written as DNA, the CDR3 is TGTGCCAGCACCCAAAGGGCCAGGGTAGAGAGGTACGGGCAGTACTTC.

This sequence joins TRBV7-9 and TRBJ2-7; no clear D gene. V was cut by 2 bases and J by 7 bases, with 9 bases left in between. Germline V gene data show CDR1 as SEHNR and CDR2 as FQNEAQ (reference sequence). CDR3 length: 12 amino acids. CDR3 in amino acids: CASSLPTLEQYF. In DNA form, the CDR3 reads TGTGCCAGCAGCTTACCGACCCTAGAGCAGTACTTC.

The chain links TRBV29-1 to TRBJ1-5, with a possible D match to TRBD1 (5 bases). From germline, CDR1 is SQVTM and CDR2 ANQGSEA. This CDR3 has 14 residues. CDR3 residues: CSASPGTDNQPQHF. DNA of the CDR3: TGCAGTGCTAGCCCCGGGACGGATAATCAGCCCCAGCATTTT.

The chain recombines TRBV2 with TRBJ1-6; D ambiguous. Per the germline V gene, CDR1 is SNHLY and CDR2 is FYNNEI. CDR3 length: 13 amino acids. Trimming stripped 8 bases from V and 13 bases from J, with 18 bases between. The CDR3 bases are TGTGCCAGCTCACCGAGGACGGATTTGCCCCTCCACTTT. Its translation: CASSPRTDLPLHF. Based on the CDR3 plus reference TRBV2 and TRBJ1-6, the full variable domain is EPEVTQTPSHQVTQMGQEVILRCVPISNHLYFYWYRQILGQKVEFLVSFYNNEISEKSEIFDDQFSVERPDGSNFTLKIRSTKLEDSAMYFCASSPRTDLPLHFGNGTRLTVT.

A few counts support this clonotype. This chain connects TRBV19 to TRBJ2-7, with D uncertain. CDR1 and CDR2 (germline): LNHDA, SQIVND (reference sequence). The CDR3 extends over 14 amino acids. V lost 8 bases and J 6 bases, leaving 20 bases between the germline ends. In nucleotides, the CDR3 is TGTGCCAGTGGGCACGGGCCGATCCCTGGCGAGCAGTACTTC. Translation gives CASGHGPIPGEQYF.

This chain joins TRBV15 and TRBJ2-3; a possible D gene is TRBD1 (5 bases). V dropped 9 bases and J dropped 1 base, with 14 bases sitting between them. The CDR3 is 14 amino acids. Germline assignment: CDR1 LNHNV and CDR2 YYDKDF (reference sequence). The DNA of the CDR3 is TGTGCCACTTCAGGGTTTTCTGGCACAGATACGCAGTATTTT. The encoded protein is CATSGFSGTDTQYF.

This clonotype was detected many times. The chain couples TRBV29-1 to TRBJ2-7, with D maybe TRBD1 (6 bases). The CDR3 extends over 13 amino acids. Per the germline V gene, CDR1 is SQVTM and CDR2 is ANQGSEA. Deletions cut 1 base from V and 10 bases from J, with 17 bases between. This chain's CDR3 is CSVEGGTLLGQYF. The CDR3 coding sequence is TGCAGCGTTGAAGGGGGGACACTTCTCGGTCAGTACTTC.

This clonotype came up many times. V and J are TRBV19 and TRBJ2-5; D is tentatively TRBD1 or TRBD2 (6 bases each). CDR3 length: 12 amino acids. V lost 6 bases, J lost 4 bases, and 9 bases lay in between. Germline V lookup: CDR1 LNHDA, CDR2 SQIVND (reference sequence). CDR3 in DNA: TGTGCCAGTAGAGGGGGGCGAGAGACCCAGTACTTC. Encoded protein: CASRGGRETQYF.

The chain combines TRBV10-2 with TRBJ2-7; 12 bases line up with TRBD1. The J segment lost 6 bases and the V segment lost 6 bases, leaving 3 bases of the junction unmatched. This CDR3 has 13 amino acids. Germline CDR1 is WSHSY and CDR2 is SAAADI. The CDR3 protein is CASRRDRGPEQYF. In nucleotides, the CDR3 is TGCGCCAGCAGGAGGGACAGGGGGCCCGAGCAGTACTTC.